The rows below give T cell receptor beta chains drawn from one sample of a study of identifying expanded T cells in peripheral blood. The assay was immunoSEQ multiplex PCR, and TCRdb's table has in-frame clones only and misses some. The sample consists of 95,000 to 100,000 clones, approximately 90% of them appearing once. The sample comprised blood. Receptors were obtained from a person aged 18 to 70 in good health. Each CDR3 is given with its conserved first and last residue. The order of the fields is V gene, J gene, D gene, clone size, CDR3 protein, CDR3 DNA. D genes are given only for firm matches. Expanded clones are given a class, and other clones once, few, many or no size at all.

v_gene: TRBV15
j_gene: TRBJ2-7
d_gene: .
abundance: .
CDR3aa: CATSRDRDGGVEQYF
CDR3nt: TGTGCCACCAGCAGAGATAGGGACGGGGGCGTCGAGCAGTACTTC

v_gene: TRBV7-9
j_gene: TRBJ1-1
d_gene: .
abundance: .
CDR3aa: CASSLVTASPDEAFF
CDR3nt: TGTGCCAGCAGCTTAGTTACCGCGTCCCCCGATGAAGCTTTCTTT

v_gene: TRBV13
j_gene: TRBJ2-1
d_gene: TRBD1
abundance: .
CDR3aa: CASSLGQGAGQFF
CDR3nt: TGTGCCAGCAGCTTAGGACAGGGGGCGGGGCAGTTCTTC

v_gene: TRBV18
j_gene: TRBJ1-5
d_gene: .
abundance: .
CDR3aa: CASSSSLGSNQPQHF
CDR3nt: TGTGCCAGCTCCTCGTCCCTGGGGAGCAATCAGCCCCAGCATTTT

v_gene: TRBV21-1
j_gene: TRBJ2-1
d_gene: .
abundance: .
CDR3aa: CASYLFEGGYNEQFF
CDR3nt: TGTGCCAGCTATCTGTTCGAGGGAGGGTACAATGAGCAGTTCTTC

v_gene: TRBV7-9
j_gene: TRBJ2-7
d_gene: .
abundance: .
CDR3aa: CASSLGSGSEQYF
CDR3nt: TGTGCCAGCAGCTTGGGGTCGGGGAGCGAGCAGTACTTC

v_gene: TRBV5-6
j_gene: TRBJ1-6
d_gene: .
abundance: once
CDR3aa: CASSPQRSSYNSPLHF
CDR3nt: TGTGCCAGCAGCCCGCAGCGGAGCTCCTATAATTCACCCCTCCACTTT

v_gene: TRBV18
j_gene: TRBJ2-2
d_gene: .
abundance: .
CDR3aa: CASSPRNGGDTGELFF
CDR3nt: TGTGCCAGCTCACCACGGAACGGGGGAGACACCGGGGAGCTGTTTTTT

v_gene: TRBV11-2
j_gene: TRBJ2-3
d_gene: .
abundance: once
CDR3aa: CASSFGGSSTDTQYF
CDR3nt: TGTGCCAGCAGCTTTGGAGGGTCTAGCACAGATACGCAGTATTTT

v_gene: TRBV5-6
j_gene: TRBJ1-1
d_gene: .
abundance: .
CDR3aa: CASSRILTNTEAFF
CDR3nt: TGTGCCAGCAGCCGGATACTAACGAACACTGAAGCTTTCTTT

v_gene: TRBV25-1
j_gene: TRBJ2-3
d_gene: .
abundance: .
CDR3aa: CASSLMTTRTDTQYF
CDR3nt: TGTGCCAGCAGTCTTATGACCACCCGCACAGATACGCAGTATTTT

v_gene: TRBV6-5
j_gene: TRBJ1-3
d_gene: .
abundance: .
CDR3aa: CASSYSLYSGNTIYF
CDR3nt: TGTGCCAGCAGTTACTCGCTGTACTCTGGAAACACCATATATTTT

v_gene: TRBV15
j_gene: TRBJ2-5
d_gene: .
abundance: once
CDR3aa: CATSRKQETQYF
CDR3nt: TGTGCCACCAGCAGAAAACAAGAGACCCAGTACTTC

v_gene: TRBV6-1
j_gene: TRBJ2-2
d_gene: TRBD1
abundance: .
CDR3aa: CAIPYRGNTGELFF
CDR3nt: TGTGCCATCCCATACAGGGGGAACACCGGGGAGCTGTTTTTT

v_gene: TRBV5-6
j_gene: TRBJ2-1
d_gene: .
abundance: .
CDR3aa: CASSSTGYNEQFF
CDR3nt: TGTGCCAGCAGCTCTACGGGGTACAATGAGCAGTTCTTC

v_gene: TRBV11-2
j_gene: TRBJ2-4
d_gene: .
abundance: once
CDR3aa: CASSKTGSAKNIQYF
CDR3nt: TGTGCCAGCAGCAAGACAGGCTCAGCCAAAAACATTCAGTACTTC

v_gene: TRBV19
j_gene: TRBJ1-1
d_gene: .
abundance: .
CDR3aa: CASSTGGREAFF
CDR3nt: TGTGCCAGTAGTACTGGGGGACGGGAAGCTTTCTTT

v_gene: TRBV19
j_gene: TRBJ1-2
d_gene: .
abundance: .
CDR3aa: CASSIVPGYDTF
CDR3nt: TGTGCCAGTAGTATAGTCCCAGGCTACGACACCTTC

v_gene: TRBV28
j_gene: TRBJ1-5
d_gene: TRBD1
abundance: .
CDR3aa: CASRNGQGDQPQHF
CDR3nt: TGTGCCAGCCGAAACGGACAGGGTGATCAGCCCCAGCATTTT

v_gene: TRBV4-3
j_gene: TRBJ2-2
d_gene: .
abundance: .
CDR3aa: CASSQGISADGELFF
CDR3nt: TGCGCCAGCAGCCAAGGTATTAGCGCGGACGGGGAGCTGTTTTTT

v_gene: TRBV4-1
j_gene: TRBJ2-1
d_gene: .
abundance: .
CDR3aa: CASSHPVTYNEQFF
CDR3nt: TGCGCCAGCAGCCACCCCGTGACTTACAATGAGCAGTTCTTC

v_gene: TRBV23-1
j_gene: TRBJ2-7
d_gene: .
abundance: .
CDR3aa: CASSQSSHQERRHEQYF
CDR3nt: TGCGCCAGCAGTCAATCATCCCACCAGGAAAGGCGCCACGAGCAGTACTTC

v_gene: TRBV15
j_gene: TRBJ1-1
d_gene: .
abundance: .
CDR3aa: CATSRVSRGGTEAFF
CDR3nt: TGTGCCACCAGCAGAGTATCTAGGGGTGGCACTGAAGCTTTCTTT

v_gene: TRBV6-5
j_gene: TRBJ1-6
d_gene: .
abundance: .
CDR3aa: CASSSPGRGNSPLHF
CDR3nt: TGTGCCAGCAGTTCCCCCGGGAGGGGGAATTCACCCCTCCACTTT

v_gene: TRBV9
j_gene: TRBJ2-3
d_gene: .
abundance: .
CDR3aa: CASSKSSTDTQYF
CDR3nt: TGTGCCAGCAGCAAGAGTAGCACAGATACGCAGTATTTT

v_gene: TRBV5-4
j_gene: TRBJ2-3
d_gene: .
abundance: .
CDR3aa: CASSGPDTQYF
CDR3nt: TGTGCCAGCAGCGGTCCAGATACGCAGTATTTT

v_gene: TRBV4-2
j_gene: TRBJ1-1
d_gene: .
abundance: .
CDR3aa: CASSHPSRPNTEAFF
CDR3nt: TGTGCCAGCAGCCACCCCTCTCGGCCGAACACTGAAGCTTTCTTT

v_gene: TRBV27
j_gene: TRBJ1-6
d_gene: .
abundance: .
CDR3aa: CASTPNTRSLRYNSPLHF
CDR3nt: TGTGCCAGCACCCCGAACACTAGATCGTTGAGATATAATTCACCCCTCCACTTT

v_gene: TRBV7-2
j_gene: TRBJ1-1
d_gene: .
abundance: .
CDR3aa: CASSLGLLNTEAFF
CDR3nt: TGTGCCAGCAGCTTGGGCCTCTTGAACACTGAAGCTTTCTTT

v_gene: TRBV6-4
j_gene: TRBJ2-1
d_gene: .
abundance: .
CDR3aa: CASRGPQGEQFF
CDR3nt: TGTGCCAGCAGGGGCCCTCAGGGTGAGCAGTTCTTC